The 8 T cell receptor beta chains below come from one sample, sequenced in a study of T-cell reconstitution after alpha-beta-depleted transplantation in children. Preparation of the TCRbeta library used unique molecular identifiers. Each CDR3 protein is one row after TCRdb ran MiXCR on the PCR reads. The sample lists fewer than 550,000 distinct CDR3 sequences; 10% to 12% were seen once. The sample here was PBMCs, mostly from graft donor cells, taken 180 days after TCRalphabeta/CD19-depleted stem cell transplant. The receptor set was obtained from a female patient aged 2-9 years who had a stem cell transplant for aplastic anemia, so the T cells may come from the graft donor.

This chain joins TRBV12-3 or TRBV12-4 and TRBJ2-2; 8 bases match TRBD1. The length of the CDR3 is 16 residues. V was pared by 3 bases and J by 4 bases, with 7 bases of the junction left unmatched. CDR3 residues: CASSFSGGFATGELFF. The CDR3 DNA is TGTGCCAGCAGTTTCTCAGGGGGCTTTGCCACCGGGGAGCTGTTTTTT.

The CDR3 DNA reads TGTGCCAGCTCACCACCGACTAGCGGGAGGATCGAGCAGTACTTC. It codes for CASSPPTSGRIEQYF. V gene TRBV18 combines with J gene TRBJ2-7; TRBD2 matches at 13 bases. In germline, CDR1 is KGHSH, CDR2 LQKENI. The CDR3 is 15 amino acids. V gave up 0 bases and J gave up 6 bases; unmatched junction bases: 2.

This chain connects TRBV12-3 or TRBV12-4 to TRBJ2-1; 11 nucleotides align to TRBD1. This CDR3 comprises 16 residues. The junction had 8 bases not matched to a gene; V was cut back by 5 bases and J by 5 bases. Written as DNA, the CDR3 is TGTGCCAGCAGTCCATGGGACAGGGGGATCCACAATGAGCAGTTCTTC. The encoded protein is CASSPWDRGIHNEQFF.

This clonotype was counted a few times. The chain's CDR3 is CASGRSGPSYGYTF. CDR3 nucleotides: TGTGCCAGCGGAAGGTCAGGGCCCTCCTATGGCTACACCTTC. J is TRBJ1-2 and V is TRBV25-1, with D perhaps TRBD1 (5 bases). The CDR3 length is 14 residues. V shed 8 bases and J shed 4 bases, with 17 bases lying between them. From germline, CDR1 is MGHDK and CDR2 SYGVNS.

This clonotype came up many times. The chain has TRBV12-3 or TRBV12-4 and TRBJ1-1; D is undetermined. The CDR3 has 12 amino acids. The CDR3 loop reads CSSGRLNTEAFF. CDR3 sequence (DNA): TGTTCCTCGGGGAGGTTGAACACTGAAGCTTTCTTT.

The rearrangement links TRBV6-5 to TRBJ1-5, with TRBD1 matching over 8 bases. Trimming took 2 bases from V and 1 from J; bases not matched to a gene: 7. The CDR3 is 17 residues long. The germline CDR1 and CDR2 sequences are MNHEY and SVGAGI. CDR3 protein: CASSYPSGGVSNQPQHF. As DNA, the CDR3 is TGTGCCAGCAGTTACCCTTCAGGGGGCGTGAGCAATCAGCCCCAGCATTTT.

This clonotype was counted between two and nine times. The chain couples TRBV9 to TRBJ2-1; 9 bases match TRBD2. V shed 1 base, J shed 5 bases, and the junction held 10 bases outside the gene matches. The CDR3 extends over 17 amino acids. In germline, CDR1 is SGDLS, CDR2 YYNGEE. The CDR3 bases are TGTGCCAGCAGCGTAAGGGGGCTAGCGGGATCTAACAATGAGCAGTTCTTC. Its translation: CASSVRGLAGSNNEQFF.

This clonotype was recorded a few times. The rearrangement joins TRBV7-9 to TRBJ2-3; D is unresolved. There are 16 residues in the CDR3. Germline values: CDR1 SEHNR, CDR2 FQNEAQ (reference sequence). The V and J ends lost 4 bases and 4 bases respectively, with 18 bases between them. The CDR3 protein is CASSSSSPRGPDTQYF. CDR3 coding DNA: TGTGCCAGCAGCTCGAGCAGCCCCCGAGGTCCAGATACGCAGTATTTT.